Listed here is a single T cell receptor (beta chain). Trimming shortened V by 8 bases and J by 3 bases, and 5 bases separated the two germline ends. CDR3 length equals 11 residues. This sample is drawn from a study of identical twins. In TCRdb, the 5' RACE reads were re-called with MiXCR into one record per CDR3 protein. Found here are about 470,000 distinct CDR3 sequences, 20% to 30% of them singletons; the top ten hold 2.9%. These data were also reused for a study on T cells expressing NK-cell markers. That publication notes: Sorted CD3+CD56+NKG2C+, CD3+CD56+NKG2C- and CD3+CD56-NKG2C+ T cells provided the TCR beta repertoires.

The material sequenced was CD4+ T cells sorted from blood. This rearrangement joins TRBV12-3 or TRBV12-4 to TRBJ2-1; D remains ambiguous. This clonotype was sampled from a woman aged 18 to 35 in good health. The DNA for the CDR3 is TGTGCCAGCGCGGTCTACAATGAGCAGTTCTTC. Protein product: CASAVYNEQFF.